The rows below give T cell receptor beta chains drawn from one sample of a study of T cell responses to AZD1222 COVID-19 vaccine. Clones were sequenced by immunoSEQ multiplex PCR, and TCRdb holds only the in-frame ones, with some missing. There are 75,000 to 100,000 clones in the sample; around 89% occur only once, and roughly 7.7% lies in the top ten. The material sequenced was peripheral blood, taken on day 0 of AZD1222 vaccination. These receptor sequences come from an adult in good health. The CDR3 runs from the conserved cysteine through the conserved F or W. D genes are given only for firm matches. Where a row states a size, it is once, few, many or the class of an expanded clone; other rows omit it.

clone_size,cdr3_length,j_call,v_call,d_call,cdr3_aa,cdr3_nt
once,17,TRBJ1-4,TRBV6-2/TRBV6-3,.,CASSYTLLDHSNEKLFF,TGTGCCAGCAGTTACACCCTTCTGGACCATTCGAATGAAAAACTGTTTTTT
once,13,TRBJ1-1,TRBV9,.,CASSQGPNTEAFF,TGTGCCAGCAGCCAAGGACCGAACACTGAAGCTTTCTTT
.,12,TRBJ2-7,TRBV28,.,CASSLEGHEQYF,TGTGCCAGCAGTTTAGAGGGCCACGAGCAGTACTTC
.,13,TRBJ2-7,TRBV18,TRBD1,CASSLRTGYEQYF,TGTGCCAGCTCACTTAGGACAGGCTACGAGCAGTACTTC
.,14,TRBJ2-2,TRBV5-4,.,CASSLESNTGELFF,TGTGCCAGCAGCTTGGAGAGCAACACCGGGGAGCTGTTTTTT
.,15,TRBJ1-4,TRBV28,.,CASSLTATLNEKLFF,TGTGCCAGCAGTTTAACGGCCACTCTTAATGAAAAACTGTTTTTT
few,15,TRBJ1-1,TRBV19,TRBD1,CASQYPGQGGTEAFF,TGTGCCAGCCAGTATCCCGGACAGGGAGGGACTGAAGCTTTCTTT
.,14,TRBJ1-2,TRBV28,TRBD1,CASSGPGTGFGYTF,TGTGCCAGCAGTGGCCCCGGGACAGGGTTTGGCTACACCTTC
.,15,TRBJ1-6,TRBV6-5,.,CATLDPFAYNSPLHF,TGTGCCACCCTAGACCCGTTCGCCTATAATTCACCCCTCCACTTT
once,14,TRBJ2-7,TRBV30,TRBD2,CAWSAWGGWYEQYF,TGTGCCTGGAGTGCCTGGGGAGGGTGGTACGAGCAGTACTTC
.,14,TRBJ1-6,TRBV7-9,.,CASSFGQGGSPLHF,TGTGCCAGCAGCTTTGGGCAGGGAGGGTCACCCCTCCACTTT
once,19,TRBJ2-7,TRBV4-2,.,CASSQESGTSTFYAYEQYF,TGTGCCAGCAGCCAAGAGTCCGGGACAAGCACCTTCTATGCCTACGAGCAGTACTTC
.,14,TRBJ2-4,TRBV5-3,.,CARSLAGGVNIQYF,TGTGCCAGAAGCTTGGCCGGGGGCGTGAACATTCAGTACTTC
.,13,TRBJ1-2,TRBV6-2/TRBV6-3,.,CASSPRKGGGYTF,TGTGCCAGCAGTCCCCGGAAGGGAGGGGGCTACACCTTC